This T cell receptor (beta chain) was recovered during a study of blood T cell repertoires in COVID-19. Overall study context: From the United States, Italy and Spain came samples of acute and convalescent COVID-19. PBMCs, B-cell-depleted T cells, or T cells were the source of the cDNA or gDNA that made up the material.

Germline V gives CDR1 MDHEN, CDR2 SYDVKM. This CDR3 comprises 16 residues. J lost 6 bases, V lost 6 bases, and 13 bases had no gene match. Authors' methods: Estimation of nucleated cell counts relied on the amplification of reference gene primers. Method: immunoSEQ multiplex PCR; TCRdb's copy keeps in-frame clones and lacks some. The DNA was the basis for D and trimming; V, J and clone size are from that table. This repertoire shows under 250,000 clones, 80% to 90% found once; its top ten account for approximately 2.6%. The chain recombines TRBV28 with TRBJ2-2; 7 bases map to TRBD1. Material for sequencing was peripheral blood. The TCR was taken from a man in his fifties or sixties who had recovered from COVID-19. CDR3 nucleotide sequence: TGTGCCAGCAGCCCTCGGACAGGATCACGTCCCGGGGAGCTGTTTTTT. This sequence encodes CASSPRTGSRPGELFF.